One T cell receptor (beta chain) is described in this entry. The sample belongs to a study of T cell changes during pregnancy in multiple sclerosis. Data came from immunoSEQ multiplex PCR; TCRdb stores just in-frame clones and leaves some out. The top ten hold over 0.45% of the sample, which has tens of thousands of clones, around 91% seen once. This CDR3 is built from 12 residues. Between the trimmed V and J ends, which lost 4 bases and 9 bases, there was a span of 10 bases. The germline gives CDR1 MNHNY, CDR2 SVGAGI (reference sequence). The source of this sequence is a female donor with multiple sclerosis, enrolled in a pregnancy study. The sample here was CD4+ T cells from peripheral blood mononuclear cells, taken in the second trimester of pregnancy. V gene TRBV6-6 combines with J gene TRBJ2-1; the D gene is possibly TRBD2 (5 bases). CDR3 sequence reads: CASSSPAGEQFF. The CDR3 coding sequence is TGTGCCAGCAGTTCGCCCGCGGGTGAGCAGTTCTTC.